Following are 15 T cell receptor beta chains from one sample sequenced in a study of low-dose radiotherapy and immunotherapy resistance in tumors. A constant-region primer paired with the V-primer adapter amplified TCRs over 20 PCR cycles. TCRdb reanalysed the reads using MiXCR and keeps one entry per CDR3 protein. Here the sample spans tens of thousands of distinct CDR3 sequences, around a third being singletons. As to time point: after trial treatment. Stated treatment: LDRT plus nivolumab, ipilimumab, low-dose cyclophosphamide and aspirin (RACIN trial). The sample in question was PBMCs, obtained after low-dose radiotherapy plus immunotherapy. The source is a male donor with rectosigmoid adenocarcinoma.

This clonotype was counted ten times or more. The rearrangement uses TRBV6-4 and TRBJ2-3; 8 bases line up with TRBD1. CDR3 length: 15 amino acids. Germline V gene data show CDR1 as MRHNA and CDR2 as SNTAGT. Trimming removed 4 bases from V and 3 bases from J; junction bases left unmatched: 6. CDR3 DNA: TGTGCCAGCAGTGCTACGACAGGGGCAACAGATACGCAGTATTTT. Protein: CASSATTGATDTQYF.

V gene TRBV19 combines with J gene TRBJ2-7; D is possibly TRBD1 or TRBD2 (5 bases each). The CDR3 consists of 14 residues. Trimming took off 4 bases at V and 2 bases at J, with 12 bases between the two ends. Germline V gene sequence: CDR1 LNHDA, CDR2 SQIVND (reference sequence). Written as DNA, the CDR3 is TGTGCCAGTAGTACCCTCGGGACCGCCTACGAGCAGTACTTC. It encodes CASSTLGTAYEQYF. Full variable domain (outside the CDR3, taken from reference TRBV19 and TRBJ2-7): DGGITQSPKYLFRKEGQNVTLSCEQNLNHDAMYWYRQDPGQGLRLIYYSQIVNDFQKGDIAEGYSVSREKKESFPLTVTSAQKNPTAFYLCASSTLGTAYEQYFGPGTRLTVT.

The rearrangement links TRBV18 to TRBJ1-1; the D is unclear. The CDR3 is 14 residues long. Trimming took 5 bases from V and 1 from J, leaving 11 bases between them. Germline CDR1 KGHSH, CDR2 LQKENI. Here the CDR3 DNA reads TGTGCCAGCTCAAGAAAGCGGGAGAACACTGAAGCTTTCTTT. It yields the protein CASSRKRENTEAFF.

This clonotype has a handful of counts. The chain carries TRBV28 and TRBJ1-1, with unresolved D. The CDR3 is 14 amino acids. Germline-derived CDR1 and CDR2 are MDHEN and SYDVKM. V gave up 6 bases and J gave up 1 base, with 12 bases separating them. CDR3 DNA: TGTGCCAGCAGCGTGGTTGGAGGGAACACTGAAGCTTTCTTT. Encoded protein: CASSVVGGNTEAFF.

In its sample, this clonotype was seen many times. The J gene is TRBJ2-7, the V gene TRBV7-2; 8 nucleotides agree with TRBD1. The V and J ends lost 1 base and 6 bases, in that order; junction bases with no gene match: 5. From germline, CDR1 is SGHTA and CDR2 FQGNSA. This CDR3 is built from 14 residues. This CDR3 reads CASSLVQGGVEQYF. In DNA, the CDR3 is TGTGCCAGCAGCTTAGTACAGGGGGGAGTCGAGCAGTACTTC.

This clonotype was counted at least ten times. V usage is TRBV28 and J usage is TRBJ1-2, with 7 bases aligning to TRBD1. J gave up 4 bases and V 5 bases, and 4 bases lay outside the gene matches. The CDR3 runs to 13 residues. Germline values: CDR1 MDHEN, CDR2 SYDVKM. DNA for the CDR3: TGTGCCAGCAGTCCTGGACAGGTCTATGGCTACACCTTC. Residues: CASSPGQVYGYTF.

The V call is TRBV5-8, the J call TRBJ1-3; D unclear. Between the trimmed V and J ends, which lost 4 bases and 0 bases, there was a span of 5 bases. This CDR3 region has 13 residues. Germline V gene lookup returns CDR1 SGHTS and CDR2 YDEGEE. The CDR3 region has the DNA TGTGCCAGCAGCCCGGGCTCTGGAAACACCATATATTTT. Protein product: CASSPGSGNTIYF. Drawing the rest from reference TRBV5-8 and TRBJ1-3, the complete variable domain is EAGVTQSPTHLIKTRGQQATLRCSPISGHTSVYWYQQALGLGLQFLLWYDEGEERNRGNFPPRFSGRQFPNYSSELNVNALELEDSALYLCASSPGSGNTIYFGEGSWLTVV.

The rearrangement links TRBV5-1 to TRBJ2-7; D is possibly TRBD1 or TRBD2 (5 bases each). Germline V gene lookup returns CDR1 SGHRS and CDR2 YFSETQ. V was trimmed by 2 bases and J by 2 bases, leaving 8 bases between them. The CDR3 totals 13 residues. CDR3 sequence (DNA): TGCGCCAGCAGCTTTGGGGGTGCCTACGAGCAGTACTTC. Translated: CASSFGGAYEQYF.

CDR3 amino acids: CSAGRRTGGNQPQHF. Written as DNA, the CDR3 is TGCAGTGCTGGCCGACGGACAGGGGGAAATCAGCCCCAGCATTTT. The genes are TRBV20-1 and TRBJ1-5; 10 bases match TRBD1. The V and J ends lost 5 bases and 4 bases, in that order; junction bases with no gene match: 8. The CDR3 totals 15 residues. Germline loops: CDR1 DFQATT, CDR2 SNEGSKA (reference sequence).

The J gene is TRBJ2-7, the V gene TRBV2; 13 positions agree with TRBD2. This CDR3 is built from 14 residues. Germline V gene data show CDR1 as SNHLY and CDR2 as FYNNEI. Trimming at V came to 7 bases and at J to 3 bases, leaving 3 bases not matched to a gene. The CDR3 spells CASNGLAGDYEQYF. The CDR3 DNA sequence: TGTGCCAGCAACGGACTAGCGGGAGACTACGAGCAGTACTTC.

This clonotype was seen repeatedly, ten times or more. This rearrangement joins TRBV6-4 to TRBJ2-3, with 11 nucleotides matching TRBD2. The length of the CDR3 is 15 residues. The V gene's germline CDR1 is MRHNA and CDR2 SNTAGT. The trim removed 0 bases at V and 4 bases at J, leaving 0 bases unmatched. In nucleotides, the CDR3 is TGTGCCAGCAGTGACTCTAGCGGGGGGGCAGATACGCAGTATTTT. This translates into CASSDSSGGADTQYF.

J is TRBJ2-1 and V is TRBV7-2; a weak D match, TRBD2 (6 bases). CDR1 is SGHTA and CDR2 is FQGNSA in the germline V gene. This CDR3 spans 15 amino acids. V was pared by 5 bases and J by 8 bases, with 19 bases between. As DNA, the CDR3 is TGTGCCAGCAGCCCCTCGGGACTGACTCGCCATGAGCAGTTCTTC. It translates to CASSPSGLTRHEQFF.

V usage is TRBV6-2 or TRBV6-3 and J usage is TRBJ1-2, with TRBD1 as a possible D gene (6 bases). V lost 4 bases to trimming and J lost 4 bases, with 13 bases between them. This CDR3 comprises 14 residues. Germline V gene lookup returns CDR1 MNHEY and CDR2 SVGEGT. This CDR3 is CASSLLQGLYGYTF. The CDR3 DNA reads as TGTGCCAGCAGTTTACTACAGGGTCTCTATGGCTACACCTTC.

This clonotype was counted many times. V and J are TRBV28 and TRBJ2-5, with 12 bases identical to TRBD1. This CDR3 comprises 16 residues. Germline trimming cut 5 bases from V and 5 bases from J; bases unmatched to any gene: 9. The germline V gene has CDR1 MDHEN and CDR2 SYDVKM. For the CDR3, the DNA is TGTGCCAGCAGTCCCTGGGACAGGGGGCGCGGGGAGACCCAGTACTTC. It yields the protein CASSPWDRGRGETQYF.

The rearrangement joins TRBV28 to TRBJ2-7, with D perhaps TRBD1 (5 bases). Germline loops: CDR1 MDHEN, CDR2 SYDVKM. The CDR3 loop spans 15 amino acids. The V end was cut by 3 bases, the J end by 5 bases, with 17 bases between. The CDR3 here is CASSFLSAGNNEQYF. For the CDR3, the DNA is TGTGCCAGCAGTTTCTTATCAGCAGGGAACAACGAGCAGTACTTC.